These T cell receptor beta chains were read from a single sample in a study of OX40 agonist ivuxolimab in advanced cancers. TCRdb's copy holds only in-frame clones and misses some; the assay was immunoSEQ multiplex PCR. This sample has about 58,000 clones; over 80% occur once, and the top ten carry under 3.5%. The material sequenced was CD4+ or CD8+ T cells sorted from blood, taken in a trial of the OX40 agonist ivuxolimab. The receptors were gathered from an adult with an advanced solid tumor such as melanoma, head and neck, liver or kidney cancer. CDR3s include the opening cysteine and the closing phenylalanine or tryptophan. D genes are given only for firm matches. Rows may omit the clone size; those that give it use once, few, many or a size class.

d_call: -; j_call: TRBJ2-7; v_call: TRBV19; clone_size: -; cdr3_nt: TGTGCCAGTAGTCCCGTGGGTAGAGGATACGAGCAGTACTTC; cdr3_aa: CASSPVGRGYEQYF
d_call: TRBD1; j_call: TRBJ1-2; v_call: TRBV2; clone_size: -; cdr3_nt: TGTGCCAGCAGCCCGGGACAGGGGAACTATGGCTACACCTTC; cdr3_aa: CASSPGQGNYGYTF
d_call: -; j_call: TRBJ2-1; v_call: TRBV6-5; clone_size: -; cdr3_nt: TGTGCCAGTAGACAAAGCTCCTACAATGAGCAGTTCTTC; cdr3_aa: CASRQSSYNEQFF
d_call: -; j_call: TRBJ2-1; v_call: TRBV5-6; clone_size: -; cdr3_nt: TGTGCCAGCAGCTTGGGAGCGAACTCCTACAATGAGCAGTTCTTC; cdr3_aa: CASSLGANSYNEQFF
d_call: -; j_call: TRBJ2-3; v_call: TRBV6-1; clone_size: once; cdr3_nt: TGTGCCAGCAGGTTATCAGATACGCAGTATTTT; cdr3_aa: CASRLSDTQYF
d_call: TRBD2; j_call: TRBJ2-1; v_call: TRBV5-1; clone_size: -; cdr3_nt: TGCGCCAGCAGCGCCGGATCCCTAACTAGCGGGAATTTCAATGAGCAGTTCTTC; cdr3_aa: CASSAGSLTSGNFNEQFF
d_call: -; j_call: TRBJ2-2; v_call: TRBV4-2; clone_size: few; cdr3_nt: TGTGCCAGCAGCCAAGAAATTGCGGGGAACACCGGGGAGCTGTTTTTT; cdr3_aa: CASSQEIAGNTGELFF
d_call: TRBD2; j_call: TRBJ2-1; v_call: TRBV9; clone_size: -; cdr3_nt: TGTGCCAGCAGCGTAGCTCAGCTAGCGGGAGGGTTGGGGAATGAGCAGTTCTTC; cdr3_aa: CASSVAQLAGGLGNEQFF
d_call: -; j_call: TRBJ1-1; v_call: TRBV6-1; clone_size: -; cdr3_nt: TGTGCCAGCAGTGCCACCAGACTTAGCACTGAAGCTTTCTTT; cdr3_aa: CASSATRLSTEAFF
d_call: -; j_call: TRBJ1-4; v_call: TRBV28; clone_size: -; cdr3_nt: TGTGCCAGCTCTGGTGGTGGGGCGGCGAATGAAAAACTGTTTTTT; cdr3_aa: CASSGGGAANEKLFF
d_call: -; j_call: TRBJ2-5; v_call: TRBV5-5; clone_size: -; cdr3_nt: TGTGCCAGCACTGTGAGTACGGCCGCAAGCCAAGAGACCCAGTACTTC; cdr3_aa: CASTVSTAASQETQYF
d_call: -; j_call: TRBJ1-1; v_call: TRBV19; clone_size: -; cdr3_nt: TGTGCCAGTAGTTTCAGCGGTGTCGCTGAAGCTTTCTTT; cdr3_aa: CASSFSGVAEAFF
d_call: -; j_call: TRBJ2-7; v_call: TRBV5-1; clone_size: -; cdr3_nt: TGCGCCAGCAGCCCAGGAATGTCGGTCCACGAGCAGTACTTC; cdr3_aa: CASSPGMSVHEQYF
d_call: TRBD1; j_call: TRBJ2-7; v_call: TRBV5-1; clone_size: -; cdr3_nt: TGCGCCAGCAGCTCCGGACAAGGGGGCCCCGAGCAGTACTTC; cdr3_aa: CASSSGQGGPEQYF
d_call: -; j_call: TRBJ1-3; v_call: TRBV9; clone_size: -; cdr3_nt: TGTGCCACCCCTGGCCTGGGGACAAGGGAGCTCTCTGGAAACACCATATATTTT; cdr3_aa: CATPGLGTRELSGNTIYF
d_call: -; j_call: TRBJ2-3; v_call: TRBV6-6; clone_size: once; cdr3_nt: TGTGCCAGCAGTTACCGAGCAGATACGCAGTATTTT; cdr3_aa: CASSYRADTQYF
d_call: -; j_call: TRBJ2-1; v_call: TRBV6-1; clone_size: -; cdr3_nt: TGTGCCAGCAGTGTAAGCGGAGCCTCCTACAATGAGCAGTTCTTC; cdr3_aa: CASSVSGASYNEQFF
d_call: TRBD1; j_call: TRBJ1-4; v_call: TRBV5-5; clone_size: -; cdr3_nt: TGTGCCAGCAACCTACAGGGGGCAAAACTGTTTTTT; cdr3_aa: CASNLQGAKLFF
d_call: -; j_call: TRBJ1-3; v_call: TRBV9; clone_size: -; cdr3_nt: TGTGCCAGCAGCGTAGGACGTAGCTCTGGAAACACCATATATTTT; cdr3_aa: CASSVGRSSGNTIYF
d_call: TRBD1; j_call: TRBJ1-4; v_call: TRBV6-5; clone_size: -; cdr3_nt: TGTGCCAGCAGTCCCGGGACAGGGCATGAAAAACTGTTTTTT; cdr3_aa: CASSPGTGHEKLFF
d_call: TRBD1; j_call: TRBJ1-2; v_call: TRBV10-3; clone_size: -; cdr3_nt: TGTGCCATCAGGGAGGACAGGGGAGTTGGCTACACCTTC; cdr3_aa: CAIREDRGVGYTF
d_call: TRBD1; j_call: TRBJ1-1; v_call: TRBV6-1; clone_size: -; cdr3_nt: TGTGCCAGCAGTGAATGGCAGGGGGGTACTGAAGCTTTCTTT; cdr3_aa: CASSEWQGGTEAFF
d_call: TRBD2; j_call: TRBJ2-3; v_call: TRBV28; clone_size: -; cdr3_nt: TGTGCCAGCAGTCCAACTAGCGCGCTTAGCACAGATACGCAGTATTTT; cdr3_aa: CASSPTSALSTDTQYF
d_call: -; j_call: TRBJ1-6; v_call: TRBV6-5; clone_size: -; cdr3_nt: TGTGCCAGCAGTTACCGTAGGGTAGTTAATTCACCCCTCCACTTT; cdr3_aa: CASSYRRVVNSPLHF
d_call: -; j_call: TRBJ1-1; v_call: TRBV9; clone_size: -; cdr3_nt: TGTGCCAGCAGCGCAACTGACAGGAACACTGAAGCTTTCTTT; cdr3_aa: CASSATDRNTEAFF
d_call: TRBD1; j_call: TRBJ2-1; v_call: TRBV5-1; clone_size: once; cdr3_nt: TGCGCCAGCAGCTTGTCCGGACAGGGCAATGAGCAGTTCTTC; cdr3_aa: CASSLSGQGNEQFF
d_call: -; j_call: TRBJ2-5; v_call: TRBV28; clone_size: -; cdr3_nt: TGTGCCAGCAGTTTAAGGGAAGAGACCCAGTACTTC; cdr3_aa: CASSLREETQYF
d_call: TRBD2; j_call: TRBJ2-5; v_call: TRBV13; clone_size: -; cdr3_nt: TGTGCCAGCAGCTTAGAGACGGCGGGAGGGCCGAGAGAGACCCAGTACTTC; cdr3_aa: CASSLETAGGPRETQYF
d_call: -; j_call: TRBJ2-5; v_call: TRBV5-1; clone_size: -; cdr3_nt: TGCGCCAGCAGCTTGGGGGGGGCAAACTTCCAAGAGACCCAGTACTTC; cdr3_aa: CASSLGGANFQETQYF
d_call: TRBD1; j_call: TRBJ1-4; v_call: TRBV18; clone_size: -; cdr3_nt: TGTGCCAGCTCACCGGACAGGGGAAGGGAAAAACTGTTTTTT; cdr3_aa: CASSPDRGREKLFF
d_call: -; j_call: TRBJ2-3; v_call: TRBV2; clone_size: -; cdr3_nt: TGTGCCAGCAGTGGCGACGGCGGGTGGGCAGATACGCAGTATTTT; cdr3_aa: CASSGDGGWADTQYF
d_call: TRBD2; j_call: TRBJ2-6; v_call: TRBV18; clone_size: -; cdr3_nt: TGTGCCAGCTCACGTAGCGGGAGCATCTCTGGGGCCAACGTCCTGACTTTC; cdr3_aa: CASSRSGSISGANVLTF
d_call: TRBD2; j_call: TRBJ2-3; v_call: TRBV6-1; clone_size: -; cdr3_nt: TGTGCCAGCAGTGAAGCGCTTCGGGAGGGAGGGCTTGATACGCAGTATTTT; cdr3_aa: CASSEALREGGLDTQYF
d_call: TRBD1; j_call: TRBJ2-1; v_call: TRBV27; clone_size: -; cdr3_nt: TGTGCCAGCAGTTTTGCCGAGGGGGCCGGTTATGAGCAGTTCTTC; cdr3_aa: CASSFAEGAGYEQFF
d_call: -; j_call: TRBJ1-5; v_call: TRBV6-5; clone_size: -; cdr3_nt: TGTGCCAGCAGTTCCCGACTACAGGGTCAGCCCCAGCATTTT; cdr3_aa: CASSSRLQGQPQHF
d_call: -; j_call: TRBJ1-4; v_call: TRBV21-1; clone_size: once; cdr3_nt: TGTGCCAACCTACAAGCCCGTAATGAAAAACTGTTTTTT; cdr3_aa: CANLQARNEKLFF
d_call: TRBD1; j_call: TRBJ2-3; v_call: TRBV28; clone_size: -; cdr3_nt: TGTGCCAGCAGTTTATGGGGGGACAGGTCTACAGATACGCAGTATTTT; cdr3_aa: CASSLWGDRSTDTQYF
d_call: -; j_call: TRBJ1-2; v_call: TRBV27; clone_size: -; cdr3_nt: TGTGCCAGCCGGGGGAGTACCAGAAGCTATGGCTACACCTTC; cdr3_aa: CASRGSTRSYGYTF
d_call: TRBD2; j_call: TRBJ2-5; v_call: TRBV5-1; clone_size: -; cdr3_nt: TGCGCCAGCAGCTTTAGCGGGAGAGAGGAAGAGACCCAGTACTTC; cdr3_aa: CASSFSGREEETQYF
d_call: -; j_call: TRBJ1-4; v_call: TRBV2; clone_size: -; cdr3_nt: TGTGCCAGCAGTGAAGGAGGACAGAATGAAAAACTGTTTTTT; cdr3_aa: CASSEGGQNEKLFF
d_call: TRBD2; j_call: TRBJ2-7; v_call: TRBV6-6; clone_size: -; cdr3_nt: TGTGCCAGCAGATACGATAGCGGGGGCACCTACGAGCAGTACTTC; cdr3_aa: CASRYDSGGTYEQYF
d_call: -; j_call: TRBJ2-7; v_call: TRBV11-2; clone_size: -; cdr3_nt: TGTGCCAGCAGCCATTTATTGCCTGGGACGGGTTACGAGCAGTACTTC; cdr3_aa: CASSHLLPGTGYEQYF
d_call: TRBD1; j_call: TRBJ2-7; v_call: TRBV30; clone_size: -; cdr3_nt: TGTGCCTGGAGTTCGACAGGGGCCCACGAGCAGTACTTC; cdr3_aa: CAWSSTGAHEQYF
d_call: -; j_call: TRBJ2-1; v_call: TRBV7-8; clone_size: -; cdr3_nt: TGTGCCAGCAGCTTAGACTCTAGCGCGAACAATGAGCAGTTCTTC; cdr3_aa: CASSLDSSANNEQFF
d_call: TRBD2; j_call: TRBJ2-3; v_call: TRBV5-1; clone_size: -; cdr3_nt: TGCGCCAGCAGCTTGGGTAATAGCGGGACCGCAGATACGCAGTATTTT; cdr3_aa: CASSLGNSGTADTQYF
d_call: TRBD2; j_call: TRBJ2-1; v_call: TRBV11-2; clone_size: -; cdr3_nt: TGTGCCAGCAGCCCTCTAGCGGGAGTAGGGAATGAGCAGTTCTTC; cdr3_aa: CASSPLAGVGNEQFF
d_call: -; j_call: TRBJ2-3; v_call: TRBV18; clone_size: -; cdr3_nt: TGTGCCAGCTCACCCACGCGACAAGAGACAGATACGCAGTATTTT; cdr3_aa: CASSPTRQETDTQYF